This TCR beta chain was captured by sequencing in a study of T cell responses to AZD1222 COVID-19 vaccine. Germline CDR1 and CDR2: SGHDT and YYEEEE. The CDR3 sequence is 14 residues long. The junction had 6 bases not matched to a gene; V was cut back by 4 bases and J by 5 bases. Assay used: immunoSEQ multiplex PCR; TCRdb lists only in-frame clones, some missing. Here the sample spans approximately 150,000 clones, more than 85% being singletons. The input for sequencing was peripheral blood, taken on day 0 of AZD1222 vaccination. The V call is TRBV5-6, the J call TRBJ1-5; TRBD1 matches at 7 bases. This TCR derives from an adult in good health. CDR3 loop: CASSTRDSYQPQHF. The CDR3, as DNA: TGTGCCAGCAGCACCCGGGACAGCTATCAGCCCCAGCATTTT.